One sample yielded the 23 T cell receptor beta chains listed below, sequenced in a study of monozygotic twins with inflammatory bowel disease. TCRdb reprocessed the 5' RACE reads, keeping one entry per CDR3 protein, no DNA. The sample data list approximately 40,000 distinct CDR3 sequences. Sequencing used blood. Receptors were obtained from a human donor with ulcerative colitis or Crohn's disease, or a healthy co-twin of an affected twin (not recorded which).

CDR3 region: CSARGQGVDSPLHF. The chain combines TRBV20-1 with TRBJ1-6; TCRdb names TRBD1, which stays unverified in the absence of DNA. The V gene's germline CDR1 is DFQATT and CDR2 SNEGSKA (reference sequence). There are 14 residues in the CDR3.

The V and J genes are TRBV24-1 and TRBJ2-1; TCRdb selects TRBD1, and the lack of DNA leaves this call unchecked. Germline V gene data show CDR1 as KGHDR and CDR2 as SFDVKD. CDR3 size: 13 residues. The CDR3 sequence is CATGQGSYNEQFF.

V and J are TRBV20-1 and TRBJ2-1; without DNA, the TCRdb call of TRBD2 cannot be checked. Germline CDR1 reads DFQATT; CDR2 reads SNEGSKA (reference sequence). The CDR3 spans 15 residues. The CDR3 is CSAGERGGTYNEQFF.

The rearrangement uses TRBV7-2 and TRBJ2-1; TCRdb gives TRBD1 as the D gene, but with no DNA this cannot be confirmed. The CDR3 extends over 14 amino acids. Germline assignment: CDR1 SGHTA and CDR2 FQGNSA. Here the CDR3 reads CASSVGTEYNEQFF.

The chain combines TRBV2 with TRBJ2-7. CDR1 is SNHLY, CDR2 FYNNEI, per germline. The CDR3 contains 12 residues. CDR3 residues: CASSGDSYEQYF. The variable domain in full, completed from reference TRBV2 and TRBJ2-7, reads EPEVTQTPSHQVTQMGQEVILRCVPISNHLYFYWYRQILGQKVEFLVSFYNNEISEKSEIFDDQFSVERPDGSNFTLKIRSTKLEDSAMYFCASSGDSYEQYFGPGTRLTVT.

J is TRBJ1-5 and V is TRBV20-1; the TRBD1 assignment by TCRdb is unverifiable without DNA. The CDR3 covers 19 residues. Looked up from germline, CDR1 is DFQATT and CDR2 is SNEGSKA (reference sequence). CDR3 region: CSARDNRGEVAYSNQPQHF.

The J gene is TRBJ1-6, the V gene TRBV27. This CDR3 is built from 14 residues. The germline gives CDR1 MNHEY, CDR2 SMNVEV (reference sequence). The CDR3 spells CASSLSPYNSPLHF.

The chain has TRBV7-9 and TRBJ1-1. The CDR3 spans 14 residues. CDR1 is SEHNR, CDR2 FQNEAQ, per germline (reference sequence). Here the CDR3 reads CASSFSGVNTEAFF.

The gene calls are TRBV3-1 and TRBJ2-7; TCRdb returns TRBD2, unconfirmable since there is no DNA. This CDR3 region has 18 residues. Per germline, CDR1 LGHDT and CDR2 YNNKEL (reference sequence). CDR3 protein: CASSQQFFSERVYYEQHF.

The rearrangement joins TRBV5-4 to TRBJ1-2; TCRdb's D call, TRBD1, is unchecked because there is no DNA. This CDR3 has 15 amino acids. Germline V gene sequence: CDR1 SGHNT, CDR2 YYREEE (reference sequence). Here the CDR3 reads CASSWTREGGRGYTF.

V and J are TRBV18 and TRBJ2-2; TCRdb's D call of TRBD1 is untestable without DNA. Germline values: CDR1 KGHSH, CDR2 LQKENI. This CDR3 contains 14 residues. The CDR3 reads CASGQGIGTGELFF. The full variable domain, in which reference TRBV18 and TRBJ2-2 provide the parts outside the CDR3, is NAGVMQNPRHLVRRRGQEARLRCSPMKGHSHVYWYRQLPEEGLKFMVYLQKENIIDESGMPKERFSAEFPKEGPSILRIQQVVRGDSAAYFCASGQGIGTGELFFGEGSRLTVL.

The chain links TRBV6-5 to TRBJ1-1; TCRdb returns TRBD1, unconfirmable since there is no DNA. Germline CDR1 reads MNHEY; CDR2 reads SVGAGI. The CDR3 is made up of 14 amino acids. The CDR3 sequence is CASSYSPGGTEAFF.

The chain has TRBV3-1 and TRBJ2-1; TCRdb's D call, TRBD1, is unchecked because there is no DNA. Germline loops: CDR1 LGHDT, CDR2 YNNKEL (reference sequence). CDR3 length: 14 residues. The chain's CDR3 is CASSQAAQRNEQFF.

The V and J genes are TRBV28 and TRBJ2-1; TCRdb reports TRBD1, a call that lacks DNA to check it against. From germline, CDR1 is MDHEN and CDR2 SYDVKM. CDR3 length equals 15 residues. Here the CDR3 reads CASSLGGGDYNEQFF. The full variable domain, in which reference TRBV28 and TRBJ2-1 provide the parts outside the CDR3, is DVKVTQSSRYLVKRTGEKVFLECVQDMDHENMFWYRQDPGLGLRLIYFSYDVKMKEKGDIPEGYSVSREKKERFSLILESASTNQTSMYLCASSLGGGDYNEQFFGPGTRLTVL.

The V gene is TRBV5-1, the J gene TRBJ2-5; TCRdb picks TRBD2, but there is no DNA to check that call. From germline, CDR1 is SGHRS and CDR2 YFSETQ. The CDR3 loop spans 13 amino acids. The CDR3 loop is CASRLASQETQYF. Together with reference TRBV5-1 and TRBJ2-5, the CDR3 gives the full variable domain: KAGVTQTPRYLIKTRGQQVTLSCSPISGHRSVSWYQQTPGQGLQFLFEYFSETQRNKGNFPGRFSGRQFSNSRSEMNVSTLELGDSALYLCASRLASQETQYFGPGTRLLVL.

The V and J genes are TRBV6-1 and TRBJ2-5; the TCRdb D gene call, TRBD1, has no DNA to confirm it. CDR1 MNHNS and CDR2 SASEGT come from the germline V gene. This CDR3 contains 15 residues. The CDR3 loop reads CASSGRQATQETQYF.

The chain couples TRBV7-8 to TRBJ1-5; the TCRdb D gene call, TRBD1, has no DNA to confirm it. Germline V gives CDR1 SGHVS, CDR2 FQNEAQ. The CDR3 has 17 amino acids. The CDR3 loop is CASSLSPSQISNQPQHF.

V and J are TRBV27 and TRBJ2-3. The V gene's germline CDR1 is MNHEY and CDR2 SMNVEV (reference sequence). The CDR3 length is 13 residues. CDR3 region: CASSLTHTDTQYF.

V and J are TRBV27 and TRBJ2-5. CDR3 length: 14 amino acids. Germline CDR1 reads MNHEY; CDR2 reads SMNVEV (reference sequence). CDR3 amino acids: CASSFGSSQETQYF.

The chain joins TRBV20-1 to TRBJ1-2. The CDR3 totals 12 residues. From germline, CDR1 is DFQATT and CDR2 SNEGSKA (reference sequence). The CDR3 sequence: CSARDVQVGYTF.

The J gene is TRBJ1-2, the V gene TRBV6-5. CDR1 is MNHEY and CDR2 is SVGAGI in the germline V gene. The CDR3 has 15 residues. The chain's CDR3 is CASSYTVGSSGGYTF.

CDR3 amino acids: CASSWGGTGASEQYF. V usage is TRBV5-1 and J usage is TRBJ2-7; the D call from TCRdb, TRBD1, cannot be confirmed without DNA. CDR1 and CDR2 from the germline V gene are SGHRS and YFSETQ. There are 15 residues in the CDR3.

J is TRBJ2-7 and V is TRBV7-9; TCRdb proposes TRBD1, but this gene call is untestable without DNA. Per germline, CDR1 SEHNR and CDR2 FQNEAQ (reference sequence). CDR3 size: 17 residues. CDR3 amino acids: CASSLADQGDSLYEQYF.